A selection of T cell receptor beta chains follows, all from one sample in a study of T cell responses to AZD1222 COVID-19 vaccine. The repertoire was sequenced with immunoSEQ multiplex PCR; TCRdb's copy has only in-frame clones and lacks some. The table shows 140,000 or so clones, with approximately 90% occurring only once. The sequencing here drew on peripheral blood, taken on day 0 of AZD1222 vaccination. Every receptor here comes from an adult in good health. Both conserved end residues are part of each CDR3. The D gene is left open where the match is weak. Some rows have no size entry. The others give once, few or many, or a class for an expanded clone.

v_gene	d_gene	abundance	j_gene	CDR3aa	CDR3nt
TRBV6-1	.	.	TRBJ1-2	CASSEASVGAHYGYTF	TGTGCCAGCAGTGAAGCTTCCGTAGGGGCCCACTATGGCTACACCTTC
TRBV7-2	.	.	TRBJ2-5	CASSPGQLGETQYF	TGTGCCAGCAGCCCCGGACAGTTAGGGGAGACCCAGTACTTC
TRBV6-5	TRBD2	.	TRBJ2-7	CASSYPGLAGTYEQYF	TGTGCCAGCAGTTACCCGGGACTAGCGGGGACCTACGAGCAGTACTTC
TRBV7-2	.	.	TRBJ1-2	CASSPRRSGIDGYTF	TGTGCCAGCAGCCCCCGGCGGTCGGGCATTGATGGCTACACCTTC
TRBV3-1/TRBV3-2	TRBD1	once	TRBJ2-7	CASSPHRQGSSYEQYF	TGTGCCAGCAGCCCACACCGACAGGGGAGCTCCTACGAGCAGTACTTC
TRBV11-1	TRBD1	.	TRBJ1-2	CASSPRTGGTGGGYTF	TGTGCCAGCAGCCCTAGGACGGGCGGGACAGGGGGCGGCTACACCTTC
TRBV6-5	TRBD1	.	TRBJ1-2	CASSRDSSNYGYTF	TGTGCCAGCAGTCGGGACAGTTCTAACTATGGCTACACCTTC
TRBV10-3	.	.	TRBJ2-7	CAISEPQDYSYEQYF	TGTGCCATCAGTGAGCCCCAGGATTACTCCTACGAGCAGTACTTC
TRBV7-9	TRBD1	.	TRBJ2-4	CASSLSGTGSHF	TGTGCCAGCAGCTTATCCGGGACAGGGTCGCACTTC
TRBV6-5	.	.	TRBJ2-4	CASRAWTGAKNIQYF	TGTGCCAGCAGGGCCTGGACGGGGGCCAAAAACATTCAGTACTTC
TRBV4-3	.	few	TRBJ2-2	CASSLFRLNTGELFF	TGCGCCAGCAGCCTTTTTCGACTGAACACCGGGGAGCTGTTTTTT
TRBV6-2/TRBV6-3	.	.	TRBJ1-3	CASSYGGGSGNTIYF	TGTGCCAGCAGTTACGGGGGCGGATCTGGAAACACCATATATTTT
TRBV10-3	TRBD2	few	TRBJ2-7	CAIRTLAGADYEQYF	TGTGCCATCAGGACTCTAGCGGGGGCCGACTACGAGCAGTACTTC
TRBV6-5	.	.	TRBJ2-1	CASSPWGSVLNEQFF	TGTGCCAGCAGCCCGTGGGGATCGGTTCTCAATGAGCAGTTCTTC
TRBV21-1	.	few	TRBJ1-2	CASSKEDTYSPLNYGYTF	TGTGCCAGCAGCAAAGAGGACACCTATTCTCCCCTTAACTATGGCTACACCTTC
TRBV19	TRBD1	.	TRBJ1-3	CATVDRVGNTIYF	TGTGCCACAGTTGACAGGGTTGGAAACACCATATATTTT
TRBV27	TRBD1	.	TRBJ1-1	CASSFTGGTNTEAFF	TGTGCCAGCAGTTTTACAGGGGGCACGAACACTGAAGCTTTCTTT
TRBV24-1	TRBD1	.	TRBJ1-2	CATSDLGDSSTYYGYTF	TGTGCCACCAGTGATTTGGGGGACAGCTCCACGTACTATGGCTACACCTTC
TRBV5-1	TRBD1	.	TRBJ1-1	CASSSGTGGVGTEAFF	TGCGCCAGCAGCAGCGGGACAGGAGGGGTAGGCACTGAAGCTTTCTTT
TRBV29-1	.	.	TRBJ2-7	CSVEDGTYEQYF	TGCAGCGTTGAGGACGGGACCTACGAGCAGTACTTC
TRBV7-2	.	.	TRBJ2-1	CASSFSSGANEQFF	TGTGCCAGCAGCTTTTCGTCAGGGGCCAATGAGCAGTTCTTC
TRBV4-2	.	.	TRBJ1-4	CASSQDQWQTKKLFF	TGTGCCAGCAGCCAAGATCAGTGGCAGACGAAAAAACTGTTTTTT
TRBV6-2/TRBV6-3	.	once	TRBJ1-6	CASSPPGVNSPLHF	TGTGCCAGCAGCCCTCCAGGGGTGAATTCACCCCTCCACTTT
TRBV5-6	.	.	TRBJ1-5	CASNNLRYSNQPQHF	TGTGCCAGCAACAACCTTCGGTATAGCAATCAGCCCCAGCATTTT
TRBV19	.	.	TRBJ1-2	CASTIRGVRAAYGYTF	TGTGCCAGTACCATAAGGGGAGTCAGGGCGGCCTATGGCTACACCTTC
TRBV5-4	.	.	TRBJ2-2	CASSLGGAEELFF	TGTGCCAGCAGCTTGGGGGGGGCCGAGGAGCTGTTTTTT
TRBV19	.	.	TRBJ1-3	CASSIRDEHTIYF	TGTGCCAGTAGTATACGGGACGAACACACCATATATTTT
TRBV11-2	.	.	TRBJ1-1	CASSLGGVNTEAFF	TGTGCCAGCAGCTTAGGAGGGGTTAACACTGAAGCTTTCTTT
TRBV27	TRBD2	.	TRBJ2-1	CASSLGGLAGVRVIF	TGTGCCAGCAGTTTAGGGGGACTAGCGGGGGTCCGAGTAATCTTC
TRBV27	TRBD1	.	TRBJ1-6	CASRTGTANSPLHF	TGTGCCAGCAGGACGGGGACAGCTAATTCACCCCTCCACTTT
TRBV5-1	.	.	TRBJ1-5	CASSFTGRNQPQHF	TGCGCCAGCAGCTTTACAGGACGCAATCAGCCCCAGCATTTT
TRBV20-1	.	.	TRBJ2-2	CSASVKGNTGELFF	TGCAGTGCTAGTGTCAAGGGGAACACCGGGGAGCTGTTTTTT
TRBV7-3	.	.	TRBJ2-2	CASSLRPQSWSGELFF	TGTGCCAGCAGCTTAAGGCCGCAGAGTTGGTCCGGGGAGCTGTTTTTT
TRBV9	.	.	TRBJ2-5	CASSAGPEIWETQYF	TGTGCCAGCAGCGCGGGACCCGAGATTTGGGAGACCCAGTACTTC
TRBV2	.	.	TRBJ2-1	CASSEANNEQFF	TGTGCCAGCAGTGAAGCAAACAATGAGCAGTTCTTC
TRBV7-2	.	.	TRBJ2-3	CASSGGPSTDTQYF	TGTGCCAGCAGCGGGGGGCCCAGCACAGATACGCAGTATTTT
TRBV19	.	.	TRBJ2-4	CASSIDHRGLAKNIQYF	TGTGCCAGTAGTATAGATCACAGGGGACTAGCCAAAAACATTCAGTACTTC
TRBV6-1	.	few	TRBJ1-2	CASSEAGGADGYTF	TGTGCCAGCAGTGAAGCAGGGGGGGCGGATGGCTACACCTTC
TRBV19	.	.	TRBJ1-2	CASSNRGGNYGYTF	TGTGCCAGTAGTAATAGGGGGGGGAACTATGGCTACACCTTC
TRBV5-6	.	.	TRBJ2-7	CASSLRAGDPADF	TGTGCCAGCAGCTTGCGGGCCGGCGACCCAGCGGACTTC
TRBV29-1	.	.	TRBJ2-7	CSVEEVEGAPYEQYF	TGCAGCGTTGAAGAGGTGGAGGGGGCCCCCTACGAGCAGTACTTC
TRBV18	TRBD2	.	TRBJ2-5	CASSLAGKETQYF	TGTGCCAGCTCACTAGCGGGGAAAGAGACCCAGTACTTC
TRBV4-3	.	few	TRBJ1-4	CASSQDVLRAREKLFF	TGCGCCAGCAGCCAAGATGTACTACGGGCCAGGGAAAAACTGTTTTTT
TRBV19	TRBD2	.	TRBJ2-5	CASSIVNSGIQETQYF	TGTGCCAGTAGTATAGTGAATAGCGGGATCCAAGAGACCCAGTACTTC
TRBV7-9	.	.	TRBJ2-7	CASSLAWGSYEQYF	TGTGCCAGCAGCTTAGCTTGGGGGTCCTACGAGCAGTACTTC
TRBV11-2	.	.	TRBJ1-4	CASSPGPREKLFF	TGTGCCAGCAGCCCAGGACCTCGGGAAAAACTGTTTTTT
TRBV19	TRBD2	.	TRBJ2-3	CASGLSGGTDTQYF	TGTGCCAGTGGCCTCAGCGGGGGCACAGATACGCAGTATTTT
TRBV7-2	.	once	TRBJ1-2	CASSPEAGNYGYTF	TGTGCCAGCAGCCCCGAGGCGGGGAACTATGGCTACACCTTC
TRBV5-1	.	.	TRBJ1-1	CASSLEQTTEAFF	TGCGCCAGCAGCTTGGAACAGACCACTGAAGCTTTCTTT
TRBV4-3	TRBD1	.	TRBJ1-2	CASSQDGTGAPGGYTF	TGCGCCAGCAGCCAAGACGGAACAGGGGCCCCTGGAGGCTACACCTTC
TRBV15	.	.	TRBJ1-1	CATSRQVARKNTEAFF	TGTGCCACCAGCAGGCAGGTGGCCAGAAAGAACACTGAAGCTTTCTTT
TRBV29-1	.	.	TRBJ1-2	CSVILRASGSFRTF	TGCAGCGTTATTCTCAGAGCCTCCGGCAGCTTCAGGACCTTC
TRBV7-3	TRBD1	.	TRBJ2-1	CASSTAPGTGNNEQFF	TGTGCCAGCAGCACGGCACCCGGGACAGGTAACAATGAGCAGTTCTTC
TRBV7-3	.	.	TRBJ2-5	CASSLLVQETQYF	TGTGCCAGCAGCTTATTGGTTCAAGAGACCCAGTACTTC